Below, 14 T cell receptor beta chains from the same sample are listed, as sequenced in a study of T-cell memory formation after mild COVID-19. TCRdb called the 5' RACE reads again in MiXCR, with one record for every CDR3 protein. This table holds roughly 190,000 distinct CDR3 sequences, roughly a tenth found once. Sample: PBMCs or a T cell subset sorted from them (not recorded which). Receptors were obtained from a man younger than 35 who had mild COVID-19 (a few samples of this study predate the infection). Cell type and time point are not known.

This chain connects TRBV5-4 to TRBJ2-1, with 8 nucleotides matching TRBD1. This CDR3 is 15 amino acids long. J was trimmed by 5 bases and V by 5 bases; bases with no gene match: 9. The germline V gene encodes CDR1 SGHNT and CDR2 YYREEE (reference sequence). The CDR3 spells CASSLPGTGNNEQFF. DNA of the CDR3: TGTGCCAGCAGTTTGCCCGGGACAGGAAACAATGAGCAGTTCTTC.

With respect to this clonotype: At one boundary the junction diverges from the germline segment, which might be a read error. This sequence joins TRBV5-6 and TRBJ2-2; the D is unclear. The CDR3 consists of 11 residues. CDR1 SGHDT and CDR2 YYEEEE come from the germline V gene. The CDR3 reads CASSSNSGPSF. In DNA, the CDR3 is TGTGCCAGCAGCTCAAATTCGGGCCCCTCTTTT.

CDR3 loop: CATRVFQGISYEQYV. In DNA form, the CDR3 reads TGTGCCACCAGAGTTTTTCAAGGGATCTCCTACGAGCAGTACGTC. The chain recombines TRBV24-1 with TRBJ2-7; no definite D call. V dropped 7 bases and J dropped 0 bases, with 15 bases sitting between them. The CDR3 is 15 amino acids. Germline V lookup: CDR1 KGHDR, CDR2 SFDVKD.

This clonotype was seen more than once but under ten times. J is TRBJ1-6 and V is TRBV7-2; weak D call: TRBD1 (5 bases). With 2 bases removed from V and 5 bases from J, the gap between germline ends came to 7 bases. This CDR3 region has 14 residues. Germline V CDR1 and CDR2: SGHTA, FQGNSA. DNA of the CDR3: TGTGCCAGCAGCTTAAACAGGAATAATTCACCCCTCCACTTT. Its protein product is CASSLNRNNSPLHF.

This rearrangement joins TRBV20-1 to TRBJ2-7; D may be TRBD1 or TRBD2 (5 bases each). Germline CDR1 and CDR2: DFQATT and SNEGSKA (reference sequence). The V and J ends lost 6 bases and 4 bases respectively, with 10 bases between them. The CDR3 contains 11 residues. CDR3 in DNA: TGCAGTGCGGGGGATCGGTACGAGCAGTACTTC. Translation: CSAGDRYEQYF.

This clonotype was seen many times. CDR3 loop: CASSRTARTAGELFF. CDR3 in DNA: TGCGCCAGCAGCAGGACAGCCCGGACGGCCGGGGAGCTGTTTTTT. V is TRBV5-1 and J is TRBJ2-2, with a tentative D call TRBD1 (6 bases). The germline V and J ends were trimmed by 4 bases and 6 bases, with 16 bases remaining between them. The CDR3 runs to 15 residues. Germline lookup yields CDR1 SGHRS and CDR2 YFSETQ.

The gene calls are TRBV7-3 and TRBJ2-2, with D tentatively TRBD1 (6 bases). The CDR3 sequence is 17 residues long. The V gene's germline CDR1 is SGHTA and CDR2 FQGTGA. With 5 bases removed from V and 3 bases from J, the gap between germline ends came to 19 bases. CDR3 protein: CASSPNMGNRDTGELFF. For the CDR3, the DNA is TGTGCCAGCAGCCCAAATATGGGGAACAGGGACACCGGGGAGCTGTTTTTT.

This clonotype was recorded many times. This chain connects TRBV7-3 to TRBJ2-1; 7 bases align to TRBD2. The CDR3 loop spans 15 amino acids. The trim removed 0 bases at V and 3 bases at J, leaving 2 bases unmatched. The germline V gene encodes CDR1 SGHTA and CDR2 FQGTGA. DNA for the CDR3: TGTGCCAGCAGCTTAACTGGCGGGGGCTACAATGAGCAGTTCTTC. Translation: CASSLTGGGYNEQFF. Full variable domain (rest looked up from reference TRBV7-3 and TRBJ2-1): GAGVSQTPSNKVTEKGKYVELRCDPISGHTALYWYRQSLGQGPEFLIYFQGTGAADDSGLPNDRFFAVRPEGSVSTLKIQRTERGDSAVYLCASSLTGGGYNEQFFGPGTRLTVL.

The chain is built from TRBV4-2 and TRBJ1-1; D not certain. Trimming cost V 0 bases and J 6 bases, with 17 bases left between them. The CDR3 contains 16 residues. Germline CDR1 is LGHNA and CDR2 is YNFKEQ. CDR3 in DNA: TGTGCCAGCAGCCAAGATCGGCGCGGGTTCCCTTCTGAAGCTTTCTTT. Its translation is CASSQDRRGFPSEAFF.

This clonotype was observed a few times. This sequence joins TRBV5-1 and TRBJ2-4; 11 bases are a match to TRBD1. The CDR3 covers 14 residues. Germline V gives CDR1 SGHRS, CDR2 YFSETQ. After removal of 4 bases from V and 10 bases from J, the junction contained 7 bases not matched to a gene. CDR3 in DNA: TGCGCCAGCAGCCCCGGACAGGGGGCGGGGATTCAGTACTTC. Translation gives CASSPGQGAGIQYF.

This clonotype was counted many times. The gene calls are TRBV5-1 and TRBJ2-1; D is ambiguous. CDR3 length equals 13 residues. CDR1 is SGHRS, CDR2 YFSETQ, per germline. Trimming pared 1 base from V and 7 bases from J, leaving 9 bases between. The CDR3 DNA follows: TGCGCCAGCAGCTTGTCAGAAGCAAATGAGCAGTTCTTC. This translates into CASSLSEANEQFF.

This clonotype was detected only a few times. The V and J genes are TRBV7-7 and TRBJ2-1; D is ambiguous. Per the germline V gene, CDR1 is SSHAT and CDR2 is FNYEAQ (reference sequence). CDR3 size: 12 residues. The CDR3 DNA sequence: TGTGCTACCGGGCCGGCCCACAATGAGCAGTTCTTC. Translation gives CATGPAHNEQFF.

This clonotype was counted between two and nine times. V is TRBV10-3 and J is TRBJ2-1; 13 bases are a match to TRBD2. The CDR3 covers 15 residues. Trimming at V came to 6 bases and at J to 3 bases, leaving 2 bases not matched to a gene. In germline, CDR1 is ENHRY, CDR2 SYGVKD. CDR3 sequence: CAIRRTSGGYNEQFF. CDR3 bases: TGTGCCATCAGGAGGACTAGCGGGGGCTACAATGAGCAGTTCTTC.

This clonotype was picked up a small number of times. This chain links TRBV7-2 with TRBJ2-3; D gene uncertain. Per germline, CDR1 SGHTA and CDR2 FQGNSA. Trimming removed 5 bases from V and 7 bases from J, with 7 bases in between. CDR3 length: 11 residues. The CDR3 sequence is CASSRTNTQYF. In DNA, the CDR3 is TGTGCCAGCAGCCGGACGAATACGCAGTATTTT.